Shown below are 27 T cell receptor beta chains from a single sample sequenced in a study of cytomegalovirus exposure and HLA in healthy donors. The PCR had 60 Vbeta and 13 Jbeta primers. Clones were sequenced by immunoSEQ multiplex PCR, and TCRdb holds only the in-frame ones, with some missing. The profile shows under 200,000 clones, 75% to 90% of them singletons. The sequenced sample consisted of PBMCs. The receptors were sampled from a woman aged 18-29 years in good health and CMV-seronegative.

The V gene is TRBV28, the J gene TRBJ2-7; weak D call: TRBD1 (6 bases). This CDR3 region has 16 residues. Per germline, CDR1 MDHEN and CDR2 SYDVKM. Trimming stripped 8 bases from V and 4 bases from J, with 24 bases between. The CDR3 region is CASGKTGILLSYEQYF. As DNA, the CDR3 is TGTGCCAGCGGGAAGACAGGCATTCTACTCTCGTACGAGCAGTACTTC.

The chain carries TRBV6-4 and TRBJ1-1; D is undetermined. This CDR3 is built from 11 residues. The V gene lost 4 bases and the J gene lost 6 bases, with 6 bases spanning the gap. From germline, CDR1 is MRHNA and CDR2 SNTAGT. For the CDR3, the DNA is TGTGCCAGCAGTGGGGGAGCTGAAGCTTTCTTT. Its translation is CASSGGAEAFF.

This chain links TRBV6-1 with TRBJ2-6; D is perhaps TRBD1 (6 bases). V lost 4 bases and J lost 4, with 17 bases in between. This CDR3 has 17 residues. Germline V gene data show CDR1 as MNHNS and CDR2 as SASEGT. CDR3 sequence: CASSGGSGVAGANVLTF. CDR3 DNA sequence: TGTGCCAGCAGTGGGGGGTCAGGGGTTGCCGGGGCCAACGTCCTGACTTTC.

The chain couples TRBV4-2 to TRBJ2-5, with 8 bases aligning to TRBD2. This CDR3 has 15 residues. V trimming: 0 bases; J trimming: 4 bases; junction bases outside the gene matches: 4. In germline, CDR1 is LGHNA, CDR2 YNFKEQ. The CDR3 sequence: CASSQDGGGRETQYF. As DNA, the CDR3 is TGTGCCAGCAGCCAAGATGGCGGGGGGCGAGAGACCCAGTACTTC.

V gene TRBV9 combines with J gene TRBJ2-5; no clear D. Trimming shortened V by 4 bases and J by 2 bases, and 15 bases separated the two germline ends. The CDR3 runs to 15 residues. Germline CDR1 and CDR2: SGDLS and YYNGEE. CDR3 nucleotides: TGTGCCAGCAGCTACCTCGACGGCGGACAAGAGACCCAGTACTTC. This codes for CASSYLDGGQETQYF.

The table lists this clone with a count of one. The CDR3 DNA sequence: TGTGCCAGCAACCAATATGGGACAGACTTTGAAGCTTTCTTT. This gives the protein CASNQYGTDFEAFF. The chain combines TRBV5-4 with TRBJ1-1; TRBD1 agrees at 7 bases. V trimming: 6 bases; J trimming: 7 bases; junction bases outside the gene matches: 12. The CDR3 loop spans 14 amino acids. Germline lookup yields CDR1 SGHNT and CDR2 YYREEE (reference sequence).

This chain uses TRBV19 with TRBJ1-2, with unresolved D. The V end was cut by 6 bases, the J end by 3 bases, with 14 bases between. Germline values: CDR1 LNHDA, CDR2 SQIVND (reference sequence). This CDR3 region has 14 residues. CDR3 protein: CASSASDIDYGYTF. CDR3 coding DNA: TGTGCCAGTAGCGCCTCAGACATAGACTATGGCTACACCTTC.

The V gene is TRBV29-1, the J gene TRBJ2-1, with TRBD2 matching over 10 bases. The CDR3 covers 15 residues. The germline CDR1 and CDR2 sequences are SQVTM and ANQGSEA. V gave up 3 bases and J gave up 8 bases; unmatched junction bases: 10. The DNA of the CDR3 is TGCAGCGTTGATCGATTAGCGGGAGGTCACGATGAGCAGTTCTTC. This encodes CSVDRLAGGHDEQFF.

CDR3 nucleotide sequence: TGTGCCAGCAGTTCCCGGGGTGAAACGTTCTACGAGCAGTACTTC. Translated: CASSSRGETFYEQYF. The J gene is TRBJ2-7, the V gene TRBV27; TRBD2 might be the D (5 bases). Germline lookup yields CDR1 MNHEY and CDR2 SMNVEV (reference sequence). V dropped 4 bases and J dropped 3 bases, with 16 bases sitting between them. The CDR3 is made up of 15 amino acids.

The rearrangement links TRBV7-3 to TRBJ2-7; D gene ambiguous. The CDR3 has 13 residues. V dropped 0 bases and J dropped 3 bases, with 6 bases sitting between them. The germline V gene has CDR1 SGHTA and CDR2 FQGTGA. The CDR3, as DNA: TGTGCCAGCAGCTTAACTCCGGGCTACGAGCAGTACTTC. It specifies CASSLTPGYEQYF.

DNA for the CDR3: TGTGCCAGCTGGGGAGCCGGTAATGAAAAACTGTTTTTT. It encodes CASWGAGNEKLFF. This sequence joins TRBV28 and TRBJ1-4; D gene uncertain. Germline CDR1 and CDR2: MDHEN and SYDVKM. The CDR3 is 13 amino acids. V lost 8 bases to trimming and J lost 4 bases, with 11 bases between them.

The chain employs TRBV28 and TRBJ1-4; TRBD1 agrees at 8 bases. Germline CDR1 reads MDHEN; CDR2 reads SYDVKM. The CDR3 totals 15 residues. The V gene end was trimmed by 2 bases and the J gene end by 7 bases; junction bases not matched to a gene: 6. This chain's CDR3 is CASSLDGTGAEKLFF. The CDR3 region has the DNA TGTGCCAGCAGTTTAGACGGGACAGGTGCTGAAAAACTGTTTTTT.

The V and J genes are TRBV28 and TRBJ2-5, with TRBD1 matching 9 bases. After removal of 6 bases from V and 3 bases from J, the junction contained 20 bases not matched to a gene. The CDR3 extends over 19 amino acids. Germline V CDR1 and CDR2: MDHEN, SYDVKM. Here the CDR3 DNA reads TGTGCCAGCAGCTTACAACGCCGGCCGGACAGGGGAGAGGAAGAGACCCAGTACTTC. Translating gives CASSLQRRPDRGEEETQYF.

The gene calls are TRBV9 and TRBJ2-6, with 8 nucleotides matching TRBD1. Germline CDR1 reads SGDLS; CDR2 reads YYNGEE. There are 17 residues in the CDR3. With V trimmed by 3 bases and J by 0 bases, 5 bases remained unmatched. The CDR3 coding sequence is TGTGCCAGCAGCGCAGGACAGGGAATCTCTGGGGCCAACGTCCTGACTTTC. Protein: CASSAGQGISGANVLTF.

As concerns this clone: Distinct nucleotide sequences in the sample also encode this CDR3. J is TRBJ2-2 and V is TRBV5-1; D is undetermined. The CDR3 consists of 14 residues. CDR1 and CDR2 (germline): SGHRS, YFSETQ. V lost 1 base and J lost 0, with 4 bases in between. The CDR3 sequence is CASSLSANTGELFF. The CDR3 DNA reads TGCGCCAGCAGCTTGTCCGCGAACACCGGGGAGCTGTTTTTT. Based on the CDR3 plus reference TRBV5-1 and TRBJ2-2, the full variable domain is KAGVTQTPRYLIKTRGQQVTLSCSPISGHRSVSWYQQTPGQGLQFLFEYFSETQRNKGNFPGRFSGRQFSNSRSEMNVSTLELGDSALYLCASSLSANTGELFFGEGSRLTVL.

The chain is built from TRBV6-5 and TRBJ2-5, with a weak D call TRBD2 (5 bases). The DNA end favors TRBJ2-7, so the J call may be wrong. The CDR3 covers 16 residues. Germline CDR1 and CDR2: MNHEY and SVGAGI. The CDR3 sequence: CASSYSGSAPSYEQYF. Written as DNA, the CDR3 is TGTGCCAGCAGTTACTCAGGGAGCGCCCCATCCTACGAGCAGTACTTC.

V usage is TRBV5-5 and J usage is TRBJ2-2; 7 bases agree with TRBD2. Germline assignment: CDR1 SGHKS and CDR2 YYEKEE (reference sequence). The CDR3 has 20 amino acids. V dropped 4 bases and J dropped 3; count of bases not matched to a gene: 21. This chain's CDR3 is CASSPLGGFERGIDTGELFF. The CDR3 nucleotides are TGTGCCAGCAGCCCCTTGGGGGGGTTCGAGCGGGGAATAGACACCGGGGAGCTGTTTTTT. The variable domain in full, completed from reference TRBV5-5 and TRBJ2-2, reads DAGVTQSPTHLIKTRGQQVTLRCSPISGHKSVSWYQQVLGQGPQFIFQYYEKEERGRGNFPDRFSARQFPNYSSELNVNALLLGDSALYLCASSPLGGFERGIDTGELFFGEGSRLTVL.

This chain connects TRBV28 to TRBJ1-4, with D possibly being TRBD1 (5 bases). V dropped 8 bases and J dropped 0 bases, with 13 bases sitting between them. The CDR3 has 15 amino acids. CDR1 MDHEN and CDR2 SYDVKM come from the germline V gene. The CDR3 is CASSRGGATNEKLFF. CDR3 in DNA: TGTGCCAGCTCCCGGGGAGGGGCAACTAATGAAAAACTGTTTTTT.

V is TRBV11-2 and J is TRBJ2-1; TRBD2 agrees at 12 bases. Germline assignment: CDR1 SGHAT and CDR2 FQNNGV. The CDR3 has 15 residues. The junction had 5 bases not matched to a gene; V was cut back by 7 bases and J by 4 bases. Written as DNA, the CDR3 is TGTGCCAGCACCCAAGGACTAGCGGGGTACAATGAGCAGTTCTTC. Protein: CASTQGLAGYNEQFF.

V is TRBV2 and J is TRBJ2-3, with TRBD2 as a possible D gene (6 bases). The V end lost 10 bases, the J end lost 2 bases, and 13 bases lay between the germline ends. The germline V gene encodes CDR1 SNHLY and CDR2 FYNNEI. This CDR3 contains 13 residues. The CDR3 nucleotides are TGTGCCATCCCCGGGACTCTCACAGATACGCAGTATTTT. Residues: CAIPGTLTDTQYF.

The chain uses TRBV28 and TRBJ1-2; 10 positions agree with TRBD1. This CDR3 region has 16 residues. Germline V lookup: CDR1 MDHEN, CDR2 SYDVKM. Trimming took 7 bases from V and 4 from J; bases not matched to a gene: 12. The DNA for the CDR3 is TGTGCCAGCACGGGCGCCGGGGACAGGGGAAGCTATGGCTACACCTTC. It yields the protein CASTGAGDRGSYGYTF.

CDR3: CASSYSWTGVYEQYF. The CDR3 region has the DNA TGTGCCAGCAGTTACTCGTGGACAGGGGTCTACGAGCAGTACTTC. J is TRBJ2-7 and V is TRBV6-5; 9 bases match TRBD1. The CDR3 has 15 residues. The germline CDR1 and CDR2 sequences are MNHEY and SVGAGI. Unmatched junction bases numbered 3, after V lost 0 bases and J lost 3 bases.

This clone occurred a few times. The chain couples TRBV18 to TRBJ1-5, with 7 bases lining up with TRBD1. J lost 0 bases, V lost 1 base, and 6 bases had no gene match. This CDR3 spans 17 amino acids. Germline V gives CDR1 KGHSH, CDR2 LQKENI. The CDR3, as DNA: TGTGCCAGCTCACCACTACAGGGGACAGATAGCAATCAGCCCCAGCATTTT. Translation: CASSPLQGTDSNQPQHF.

This chain connects TRBV19 to TRBJ2-7, with a tentative D call TRBD1 (6 bases). The germline gives CDR1 LNHDA, CDR2 SQIVND (reference sequence). Trimming took off 3 bases at V and 6 bases at J, with 24 bases between the two ends. The CDR3 spans 17 residues. CDR3 sequence: CASSMLFRQGSAGEQYF. In DNA form, the CDR3 reads TGTGCCAGTAGTATGCTTTTCCGCCAGGGGTCTGCTGGCGAGCAGTACTTC.

This clone was found once. CDR3 nucleotide sequence: TGTGCCAGCAGCGTAGGTAGTTGGAGGAGCGGAGATACGCAGTATTTT. Protein product: CASSVGSWRSGDTQYF. V and J are TRBV9 and TRBJ2-3, with a tentative D call TRBD2 (5 bases). V was pared by 0 bases and J by 5 bases, with 16 bases between. The CDR3 length is 16 residues. From germline, CDR1 is SGDLS and CDR2 YYNGEE.

The chain couples TRBV5-1 to TRBJ1-5; no definite D call. In germline, CDR1 is SGHRS, CDR2 YFSETQ. The germline V and J ends were trimmed by 0 bases and 2 bases, with 12 bases remaining between them. The CDR3 is 16 amino acids. CDR3 in amino acids: CASSLGTSGRNQPQHF. The CDR3 region has the DNA TGCGCCAGCAGCTTGGGGACTAGCGGTCGCAATCAGCCCCAGCATTTT.

The rearrangement uses TRBV7-9 and TRBJ1-2, with D tentatively TRBD1 (6 bases). Per the germline V gene, CDR1 is SEHNR and CDR2 is FQNEAQ (reference sequence). The CDR3 is 16 residues long. V gave up 2 bases and J gave up 8 bases, with 21 bases separating them. The CDR3 DNA is TGTGCCAGCAGCTTAACATTAACAGGGTGGCTCTACGGCTACACCTTC. As protein: CASSLTLTGWLYGYTF.